This T cell receptor (beta chain) came from a study of T cell responses to AZD1222 COVID-19 vaccine. Generated by immunoSEQ multiplex PCR, the TCRdb table keeps only in-frame clones and is missing some. The top ten hold more than 3% of the sample, which has under 170,000 clones, 80% to 95% seen once. Deletions cut 1 base from V and 7 bases from J, with 6 bases between. The CDR3 has 12 amino acids. Second-dose timings of about 4 or about 12 weeks were pooled. Regarding this clone: Its specificity is unknown. In the same sample, other DNA sequences code for this CDR3.

The study's findings and limits: Reportedly, close to half of spike-specific TCRs are directed against unmutated variant regions. Females outnumbered males among donors, who were mostly white British; clonal diversity was possibly underestimated. Repertoires were collected only later (after the peak T cell response had occurred).

This TCR came from an adult who received the AZD1222 COVID-19 vaccine. The J gene is TRBJ2-3, the V gene TRBV12-3 or TRBV12-4; D not certain. Sequences were derived from peripheral blood, sampled 28 days after the second AZD1222 dose. CDR3 nucleotide sequence: TGTGCCAGCAGTTTAGGGCGGAATACGCAGTATTTT. Its translation is CASSLGRNTQYF.